This T cell receptor beta chain derives from a study of blood T cells in healthy people across ages. Primers used in a second PCR of about 7 to 11 cycles were a sample-barcoded 5' primer and a J-beta primer mix. TCRdb recomputed calls from the 5' RACE reads with MiXCR, one row per CDR3 protein. The table lists 1,500,000 or so distinct CDR3 sequences, roughly 60% of them singletons, with about 6.7% in the top ten. The CDR3 is made up of 18 amino acids. From germline, CDR1 is LGHNA and CDR2 YSLEER. V was shortened by 0 bases and J by 0 bases, with 15 bases between the two germline ends. Details on this clonotype: Its target is not known.

Every donor provided around 9.5 milliliters of peripheral blood. Study outcomes and limitations: It was held that the diversity estimates obtained from one million T cells were underestimates.

V usage is TRBV4-3 and J usage is TRBJ2-1; tentatively, D is TRBD2 (6 bases). The sample comprised blood. This receptor was identified in a man in his late teens or twenties in good health. The chain's CDR3 is CASSQDSPVGGSYNEQFF. The CDR3 DNA is TGCGCCAGCAGCCAAGATTCGCCCGTGGGGGGCTCCTACAATGAGCAGTTCTTC.